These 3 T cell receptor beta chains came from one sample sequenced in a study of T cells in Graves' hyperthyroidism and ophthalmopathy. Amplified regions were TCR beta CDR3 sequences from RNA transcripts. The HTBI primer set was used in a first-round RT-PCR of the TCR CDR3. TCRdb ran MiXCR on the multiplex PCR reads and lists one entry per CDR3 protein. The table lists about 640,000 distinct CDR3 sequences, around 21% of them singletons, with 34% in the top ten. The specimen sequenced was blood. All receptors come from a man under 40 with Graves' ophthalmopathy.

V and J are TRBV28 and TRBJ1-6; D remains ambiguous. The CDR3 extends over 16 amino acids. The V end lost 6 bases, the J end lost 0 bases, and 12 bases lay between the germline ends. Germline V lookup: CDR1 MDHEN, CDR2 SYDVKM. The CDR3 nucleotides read TGTGCCAGCAGCCGGATACTTAGCTCCTATAATTCACCCCTCCACTTT. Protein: CASSRILSSYNSPLHF. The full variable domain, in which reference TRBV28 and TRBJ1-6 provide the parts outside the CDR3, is DVKVTQSSRYLVKRTGEKVFLECVQDMDHENMFWYRQDPGLGLRLIYFSYDVKMKEKGDIPEGYSVSREKKERFSLILESASTNQTSMYLCASSRILSSYNSPLHFGNGTRLTVT.

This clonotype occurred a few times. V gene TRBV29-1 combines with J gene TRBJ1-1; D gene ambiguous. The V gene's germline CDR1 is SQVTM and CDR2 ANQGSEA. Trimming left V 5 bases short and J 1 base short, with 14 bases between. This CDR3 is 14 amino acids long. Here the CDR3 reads CSVLDTAWNTEAFF. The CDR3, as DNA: TGCAGCGTTTTAGACACAGCATGGAACACTGAAGCTTTCTTT.

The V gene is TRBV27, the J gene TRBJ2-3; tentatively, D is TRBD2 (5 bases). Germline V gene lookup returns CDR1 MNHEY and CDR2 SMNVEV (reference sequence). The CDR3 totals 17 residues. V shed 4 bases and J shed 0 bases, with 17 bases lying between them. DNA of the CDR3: TGTGCCAGCAGTTCCTCCCTAGCCCGACCTAGCACAGATACGCAGTATTTT. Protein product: CASSSSLARPSTDTQYF.